This TCR beta chain was obtained from a study of blood T cells in healthy people across ages. V gave up 5 bases and J gave up 8 bases, with 18 bases separating them. The germline CDR1 and CDR2 sequences are SGHTA and FQGNSA. This CDR3 has 15 amino acids. Then a second PCR, running about 6 to 12 cycles, was carried out with a sample-barcoded 5' primer and a J-beta primer mix. Per sample, CDR3-containing paired-end reads numbered at least 3 million. A single record per CDR3 protein comes from TCRdb applying MiXCR to the 5' RACE reads. The data show around 700,000 distinct CDR3 sequences, with roughly 25% seen just once and 9.4% held by the top ten. These same data were also listed under a study on T cells of mothers and their children.

The material sequenced was blood. This sequence originates from a boy under 18 in good health. This chain connects TRBV7-2 to TRBJ1-4; TRBD1 is a possible D gene (6 bases). CDR3 sequence: CASSAQGVLQEKLFF. CDR3 coding DNA: TGTGCCAGCAGCGCACAGGGAGTGTTACAGGAAAAACTGTTTTTT.